Shown below are 30 T cell receptor beta chains from a single sample sequenced in a study of human T cells and chemical hapten exposure. Each CDR3 protein is one row after TCRdb ran MiXCR on the RACE reads. The repertoire consists of about 380,000 distinct CDR3 sequences, with about 6% occurring once and the leading ten covering 5% to 6%. Stated time point: patch test 2, 6 weeks after DPC sensitization. Treatment indicated: therapeutic diphenylcyclopropenone sensitization with weekly scalp DPC. Material: whole blood, obtained in connection with sensitization to the hapten diphenylcyclopropenone (DPC). These receptors came from a woman aged 18-30 years with alopecia areata. Some clones in this sample may be carry-over from other donors' samples.

This clonotype was recorded a few times. V is TRBV24-1 and J is TRBJ1-5; D is undetermined. Germline loops: CDR1 KGHDR, CDR2 SFDVKD. Trimming shortened V by 4 bases and J by 6 bases, and 9 bases separated the two germline ends. CDR3 length: 13 residues. CDR3 loop: CATSEEGLQPQHF. CDR3 bases: TGTGCCACCAGTGAGGAAGGGCTTCAGCCCCAGCATTTT.

This clonotype showed up many times. This chain uses TRBV7-3 with TRBJ1-1; no firm D call. Per the germline V gene, CDR1 is SGHTA and CDR2 is FQGTGA. The V and J ends lost 5 bases and 1 base respectively, with 8 bases between them. The length of the CDR3 is 13 residues. CDR3 nucleotides: TGTGCCAGCAGCGAACAGCAGAACACTGAAGCTTTCTTT. The encoded protein is CASSEQQNTEAFF. Together with reference TRBV7-3 and TRBJ1-1, the CDR3 gives the full variable domain: GAGVSQTPSNKVTEKGKYVELRCDPISGHTALYWYRQSLGQGPEFLIYFQGTGAADDSGLPNDRFFAVRPEGSVSTLKIQRTERGDSAVYLCASSEQQNTEAFFGQGTRLTVV.

This clonotype has ten or more counts. The chain links TRBV5-1 to TRBJ1-1; TRBD1 matches 7 bases. Trimming at V came to 0 bases and at J to 5 bases, leaving 7 bases not matched to a gene. Germline V lookup: CDR1 SGHRS, CDR2 YFSETQ. The CDR3 length is 15 residues. The CDR3 sequence is CASSLVGGMETEAFF. DNA of the CDR3: TGCGCCAGCAGCTTGGTAGGGGGCATGGAAACTGAAGCTTTCTTT.

This clonotype turned up a few times. The chain carries TRBV15 and TRBJ2-5, with D uncertain. This CDR3 region has 13 residues. V was pared by 1 base and J by 2 bases, with 5 bases between. CDR1 is LNHNV, CDR2 YYDKDF, per germline (reference sequence). The CDR3 DNA reads TGTGCCACCAGCAGAGTACAGCAAGAGACCCAGTACTTC. Its translation is CATSRVQQETQYF. Looking up the rest from reference TRBV15 and TRBJ2-5 gives the full variable domain: DAMVIQNPRYQVTQFGKPVTLSCSQTLNHNVMYWYQQKSSQAPKLLFHYYDKDFNNEADTPDNFQSRRPNTSFCFLDIRSPGLGDTAMYLCATSRVQQETQYFGPGTRLLVL.

The V call is TRBV12-3 or TRBV12-4, the J call TRBJ1-1; D is perhaps TRBD1 (5 bases). The CDR3 has 13 amino acids. The V end lost 6 bases, the J end lost 4 bases, and 12 bases lay between the germline ends. CDR3 protein: CASSLRDGTEAFF. Written as DNA, the CDR3 is TGTGCCAGCAGCCTCCGGGACGGCACTGAAGCTTTCTTT.

CDR3 coding DNA: TGTGCCACCAGTCCAACGCGGGGGGCCCTCTACAATGAGCAGTTCTTC. This codes for CATSPTRGALYNEQFF. V is TRBV24-1 and J is TRBJ2-1, with TRBD2 matching over 8 bases. There are 16 residues in the CDR3. Germline assignment: CDR1 KGHDR and CDR2 SFDVKD. The V gene end was trimmed by 6 bases and the J gene end by 3 bases; junction bases not matched to a gene: 9.

This clonotype came up a few times. The chain combines TRBV28 with TRBJ2-4; D uncertain. Trimming took off 3 bases at V and 1 base at J, with 13 bases between the two ends. Germline assignment: CDR1 MDHEN and CDR2 SYDVKM. There are 16 residues in the CDR3. CDR3 DNA: TGTGCCAGCAGTTTTCTCCCAGCTGGGGCCAAAAACATTCAGTACTTC. Encoded protein: CASSFLPAGAKNIQYF.

This clonotype was seen repeatedly, ten times or more. This CDR3 reads CASTRDSPNYGYTF. The CDR3 nucleotides read TGTGCCAGCACCCGGGACAGCCCTAACTATGGCTACACCTTC. V is TRBV12-3 or TRBV12-4 and J is TRBJ1-2, with 7 bases identical to TRBD1. Trimming removed 7 bases from V and 0 bases from J; junction bases left unmatched: 5. The CDR3 is 14 residues long.

This clonotype was counted at least ten times. The V and J genes are TRBV20-1 and TRBJ2-2, with 9 bases identical to TRBD1. The J segment lost 4 bases and the V segment lost 0 bases, leaving 6 bases of the junction unmatched. The CDR3 consists of 16 residues. CDR1 and CDR2 from the germline V gene are DFQATT and SNEGSKA (reference sequence). The CDR3 reads CSARDPQGAPTGELFF. CDR3 in DNA: TGCAGTGCTAGAGACCCACAGGGGGCGCCCACCGGGGAGCTGTTTTTT.

This rearrangement joins TRBV4-2 to TRBJ2-4; a weak D match, TRBD2 (5 bases). Germline CDR1 reads LGHNA; CDR2 reads YNFKEQ. CDR3 length: 16 residues. The V end was cut by 1 base, the J end by 0 bases, with 10 bases between. The CDR3 is CASSQVGDLAKNIQYF. The CDR3 coding sequence is TGTGCCAGCAGCCAAGTCGGGGATCTAGCCAAAAACATTCAGTACTTC.

This clonotype was observed at least ten times. This chain links TRBV10-3 with TRBJ1-4; 9 bases fit TRBD1. Germline loops: CDR1 ENHRY, CDR2 SYGVKD. With V trimmed by 10 bases and J by 5 bases, 5 bases remained unmatched. CDR3 length: 13 amino acids. The CDR3, as DNA: TGTGCCACCCGGGACAGGGAGAATGAAAAACTGTTTTTT. Translating gives CATRDRENEKLFF.

This clonotype was seen repeatedly, ten times or more. The rearrangement joins TRBV3-1 to TRBJ1-1; maybe TRBD1 (5 bases). The CDR3 is made up of 13 amino acids. The V gene's germline CDR1 is LGHDT and CDR2 YNNKEL (reference sequence). V was cut by 3 bases and J by 5 bases, with 10 bases left in between. CDR3 DNA: TGTGCCAGCAGCCAGGGGACGTGGACTGAAGCTTTCTTT. Protein sequence: CASSQGTWTEAFF.

At least ten counts were recorded for this clonotype. The V and J genes are TRBV27 and TRBJ1-1, with D maybe TRBD1 (6 bases). The V end was cut by 4 bases, the J end by 7 bases, with 16 bases between. CDR3 length: 14 residues. CDR1 is MNHEY and CDR2 is SMNVEV in the germline V gene (reference sequence). The DNA for the CDR3 is TGTGCCAGCAGTTCCGCGGGGGGGGCCTTTGAAGCTTTCTTT. It is translated as CASSSAGGAFEAFF.

This clonotype has ten or more counts. The chain uses TRBV28 and TRBJ2-3; D gene unclear. V was pared by 6 bases and J by 14 bases, with 12 bases between. Germline lookup yields CDR1 MDHEN and CDR2 SYDVKM. CDR3 length: 10 amino acids. The CDR3 here is CASREKRMYF. The DNA for the CDR3 is TGTGCCAGCAGAGAGAAAAGGATGTATTTT.

The chain combines TRBV20-1 with TRBJ1-4; the D is unclear. The CDR3 runs 15 residues. The germline CDR1 and CDR2 sequences are DFQATT and SNEGSKA (reference sequence). V dropped 5 bases and J dropped 5 bases, with 18 bases sitting between them. CDR3 loop: CSAPVDRNKNEKLFF. The CDR3 DNA is TGCAGTGCTCCGGTAGACCGGAACAAAAATGAAAAACTGTTTTTT.

The chain employs TRBV7-8 and TRBJ1-6, with 9 nucleotides matching TRBD1. This CDR3 is 16 amino acids long. Germline values: CDR1 SGHVS, CDR2 FQNEAQ. J was trimmed by 8 bases and V by 1 base; bases with no gene match: 6. The CDR3 sequence: CASSLEPGTGYSPLHF. CDR3 nucleotide sequence: TGTGCCAGCAGCTTAGAACCCGGGACAGGGTATTCACCCCTCCACTTT.

This clonotype appeared many times. The chain recombines TRBV10-3 with TRBJ1-2, with a weak D call TRBD1 (5 bases). The CDR3 is 12 amino acids. V lost 6 bases and J lost 6, with 11 bases in between. Germline V gene sequence: CDR1 ENHRY, CDR2 SYGVKD. CDR3 DNA: TGTGCCATCAGGGACCGGGGGGATGGCTACACCTTC. It specifies CAIRDRGDGYTF.

CDR3 nucleotides: TGTGCCAGCAGCCCAGGACAGTCGGGTGAGCAGTACTTC. The encoded protein is CASSPGQSGEQYF. The V and J genes are TRBV6-6 and TRBJ2-7; possible D gene TRBD1, 6 bases. The germline gives CDR1 MNHNY, CDR2 SVGAGI (reference sequence). Trimming left V 6 bases short and J 7 bases short, with 16 bases between. CDR3 length equals 13 residues.

V and J are TRBV29-1 and TRBJ2-2, with D unclear. The germline V and J ends were trimmed by 2 bases and 0 bases, with 7 bases remaining between them. This CDR3 has 14 residues. Germline V gene data show CDR1 as SQVTM and CDR2 as ANQGSEA. The CDR3 coding sequence is TGCAGCGTTGAAATGCTTACGAACACCGGGGAGCTGTTTTTT. It encodes CSVEMLTNTGELFF.

The chain employs TRBV6-1 and TRBJ2-3; D could derive from TRBD1 or TRBD2 (6 bases each). The CDR3 consists of 17 residues. CDR1 and CDR2 (germline): MNHNS, SASEGT. Trimming took off 6 bases at V and 0 bases at J, with 19 bases between the two ends. In nucleotides, the CDR3 is TGTGCCAGCAGCAAGACAGGTCCGGGGAGGAGCACAGATACGCAGTATTTT. It codes for CASSKTGPGRSTDTQYF.

The V and J genes are TRBV13 and TRBJ2-7, with D uncertain. Germline loops: CDR1 PRHDT, CDR2 FYEKMQ (reference sequence). V was pared by 0 bases and J by 4 bases, with 10 bases between. CDR3 size: 14 residues. The CDR3 is CASSLGSAAYEQYF. Written as DNA, the CDR3 is TGTGCCAGCAGCTTAGGTTCAGCCGCTTACGAGCAGTACTTC. Complete variable domain (other parts from reference TRBV13 and TRBJ2-7): AAGVIQSPRHLIKEKRETATLKCYPIPRHDTVYWYQQGPGQDPQFLISFYEKMQSDKGSIPDRFSAQQFSDYHSELNMSSLELGDSALYFCASSLGSAAYEQYFGPGTRLTVT.

This clonotype has just a few counts. This sequence joins TRBV6-1 and TRBJ1-6; 7 positions match TRBD1. The CDR3 is made up of 18 amino acids. The V segment lost 6 bases and the J segment 2 bases; nucleotides outside the gene matches: 13. Germline CDR1 reads MNHNS; CDR2 reads SASEGT. The CDR3 is CASSRGTAASAYNSPLHF. DNA for the CDR3: TGTGCCAGCAGCCGGGGGACAGCCGCCAGCGCCTATAATTCACCCCTCCACTTT.

This clonotype was seen at least ten times. The genes are TRBV6-4 and TRBJ1-6, with D maybe TRBD1 (5 bases). Germline V gene sequence: CDR1 MRHNA, CDR2 SNTAGT. V shed 3 bases and J shed 7 bases, with 13 bases lying between them. This CDR3 contains 15 residues. CDR3: CASSERDGRNSPLHF. For the CDR3, the DNA is TGTGCCAGCAGTGAAAGGGACGGCCGCAATTCACCCCTCCACTTT.

This clonotype was observed a few times. The J gene is TRBJ1-5, the V gene TRBV11-2; TRBD1 matches at 7 bases. The CDR3 totals 15 residues. Germline V lookup: CDR1 SGHAT, CDR2 FQNNGV. The junction had 4 bases not matched to a gene; V was cut back by 3 bases and J by 2 bases. The CDR3 DNA reads TGTGCCAGCAGCTTTGGACAGGCGGGCAATCAGCCCCAGCATTTT. Translating it yields CASSFGQAGNQPQHF.

The rearrangement links TRBV12-3 or TRBV12-4 to TRBJ2-1; 8 bases map to TRBD2. This CDR3 spans 14 amino acids. Germline trimming cut 8 bases from V and 7 bases from J; bases unmatched to any gene: 10. The CDR3 loop is CASAKGLGVNEQFF. Here the CDR3 DNA reads TGTGCCAGCGCTAAGGGACTAGGGGTAAATGAGCAGTTCTTC.

This clonotype occurred a few times. The chain links TRBV6-2 or TRBV6-3 to TRBJ2-2; 14 bases fit TRBD2. This CDR3 has 15 amino acids. In germline, CDR1 is MNHEY, CDR2 SVGEGT. V was clipped by 9 bases and J by 4 bases; unmatched bases: 4. The CDR3 sequence is CASRLAGGRTGELFF. Written as DNA, the CDR3 is TGTGCCAGTCGACTAGCGGGGGGGCGCACCGGGGAGCTGTTTTTT.

This clonotype occurred many times. J is TRBJ2-3 and V is TRBV9; no reliable D call. The CDR3 is 13 residues long. Germline-derived CDR1 and CDR2 are SGDLS and YYNGEE. With 4 bases removed from V and 6 bases from J, the gap between germline ends came to 12 bases. The CDR3 region has the DNA TGTGCCAGCAGCTTGAGACTCGCCGATACGCAGTATTTT. Its protein product is CASSLRLADTQYF.

V is TRBV15 and J is TRBJ2-7, with D possibly matching TRBD1 (5 bases). Germline CDR1 and CDR2: LNHNV and YYDKDF (reference sequence). Trimming shortened V by 0 bases and J by 2 bases, and 8 bases separated the two germline ends. The CDR3 consists of 14 residues. Here the CDR3 reads CATSRDRATYEQYF. CDR3 coding DNA: TGTGCCACCAGCAGAGACAGGGCTACCTACGAGCAGTACTTC.

The J gene is TRBJ2-7, the V gene TRBV27, with TRBD2 as a possible D gene (6 bases). With 5 bases removed from V and 3 bases from J, the gap between germline ends came to 17 bases. There are 15 residues in the CDR3. The germline V gene has CDR1 MNHEY and CDR2 SMNVEV (reference sequence). CDR3 sequence: CASSESPGLFYEQYF. In DNA form, the CDR3 reads TGTGCCAGCAGTGAATCTCCGGGACTCTTCTACGAGCAGTACTTC.

V usage is TRBV12-3 or TRBV12-4 and J usage is TRBJ1-5; TRBD1 might be the D (6 bases). The ends were cut back, 7 bases at V and 5 bases at J, with 15 bases in the middle. This CDR3 comprises 14 residues. The CDR3 sequence is CASTLGGGDQPQHF. The CDR3 DNA reads as TGTGCCAGCACCCTGGGAGGGGGAGATCAGCCCCAGCATTTT.